This is a list of T cell receptor beta chains from one sample in a study of T-cell memory formation after mild COVID-19. TCRdb re-called the 5' RACE reads through MiXCR, storing one row per CDR3 protein. Among under 250,000 distinct CDR3 sequences listed, approximately 9% were seen once. Material: PBMCs or a T cell subset sorted from them (not recorded which). Receptors were obtained from a man younger than 30 who had mild COVID-19 (a few samples of this study predate the infection). Cell type and time point are not known. Both conserved end residues are part of each CDR3. The D gene is left open where the match is weak. Clone size is stated in some rows and not others, as once, few, many or a class when expanded.

15 | TRBJ1-1 | TRBD1 | TRBV5-1 | - | CASSLTGQGVTEAFF | TGCGCCAGCAGCTTGACAGGGCAGGGGGTCACTGAAGCTTTCTTT
15 | TRBJ1-1 | - | TRBV5-1 | many | CASRLRPWGGDEAFF | TGCGCCAGCAGATTGAGGCCGTGGGGTGGGGATGAAGCTTTCTTT
13 | TRBJ2-5 | - | TRBV20-1 | few | CSAYKDQEETQYF | TGCAGTGCTTACAAGGACCAGGAAGAGACCCAGTACTTC
16 | TRBJ2-1 | TRBD2 | TRBV29-1 | few | CSVEEGLAGGRNEQFF | TGCAGCGTTGAAGAGGGACTAGCGGGGGGGCGAAATGAGCAGTTCTTC
15 | TRBJ2-2 | TRBD2 | TRBV5-1 | many | CASSLGLAVTGELFF | TGCGCCAGCAGCTTGGGACTAGCGGTCACCGGGGAGCTGTTTTTT
16 | TRBJ2-1 | TRBD2 | TRBV7-6 | few | CASRKTSGGPGDEQFF | TGTGCCAGCAGAAAAACTAGCGGGGGCCCTGGGGATGAGCAGTTCTTC
16 | TRBJ2-7 | TRBD2 | TRBV7-2 | - | CASTPLGRGGSYEQYF | TGTGCCAGCACGCCTCTGGGGCGGGGGGGTTCCTACGAGCAGTACTTC
14 | TRBJ1-5 | - | TRBV12-3/TRBV12-4 | - | CASSSDISNQPQHF | TGTGCCAGCAGCAGCGACATTAGCAATCAGCCCCAGCATTTT
14 | TRBJ1-1 | - | TRBV7-9 | few | CASSLVKQGPEAFF | TGTGCCAGCAGCTTAGTGAAACAGGGCCCTGAAGCTTTCTTT
15 | TRBJ2-5 | TRBD1 | TRBV7-9 | many | CASSPLGTGEETQYF | TGTGCCAGCAGCCCTCTGGGGACAGGAGAAGAGACCCAGTACTTC
16 | TRBJ2-7 | - | TRBV18 | - | CASSPPFQVSTYEQYF | -
14 | TRBJ2-3 | - | TRBV27 | - | CASSLGGQRDTQYF | TGTGCCAGCAGCCTCGGGGGGCAAAGGGATACGCAGTATTTT
17 | TRBJ2-3 | TRBD2 | TRBV4-2 | many | CASSQGLAGGSGDTQYF | TGTGCCAGCAGCCAAGGACTAGCGGGGGGATCCGGAGATACGCAGTATTTT
13 | TRBJ1-1 | - | TRBV9 | few | CASSVESDTEAFF | TGTGCCAGCAGCGTAGAGTCGGACACTGAAGCTTTCTTT
14 | TRBJ1-2 | TRBD1 | TRBV6-5 | - | CASSPQGADYGYTF | TGTGCCAGCAGTCCACAGGGGGCCGACTATGGCTACACCTTC
13 | TRBJ2-5 | - | TRBV15 | - | CATSRPWGETQYF | TGTGCCACCAGCAGACCCTGGGGAGAGACCCAGTACTTC
16 | TRBJ2-2 | - | TRBV7-9 | many | CASSLFGLRGSGELFF | TGTGCCAGCAGCTTATTTGGCCTAAGAGGGTCCGGGGAGCTGTTTTTT
16 | TRBJ1-2 | TRBD1 | TRBV7-2 | many | CASSLAGQGRNYGYTF | TGTGCCAGCAGCTTGGCTGGACAGGGGAGGAACTATGGCTACACCTTC
16 | TRBJ2-3 | TRBD2 | TRBV7-2 | - | CASSLGQLAGGDTQYF | TGTGCCAGCAGCTTAGGGCAACTAGCGGGGGGTGATACGCAGTATTTT
15 | TRBJ2-1 | - | TRBV5-1 | few | CASSLTLASWNEQFF | TGCGCCAGCAGCTTGACCCTAGCGTCTTGGAATGAGCAGTTCTTC
12 | TRBJ1-1 | TRBD1 | TRBV6-5 | many | CASSPDRAEAFF | TGTGCCAGCAGTCCCGACAGGGCTGAGGCTTTCTTT
12 | TRBJ2-7 | - | TRBV7-2 | many | CASSLARYEQYF | TGTGCCAGCAGCTTAGCACGCTACGAGCAGTACTTC
13 | TRBJ2-5 | - | TRBV24-1 | few | CATRTASQETQYF | TGTGCCACCCGGACAGCCTCCCAAGAGACCCAGTACTTC
14 | TRBJ1-5 | - | TRBV6-5 | - | CASSWTRGDQPQHF | TGTGCCAGCAGTTGGACCAGGGGAGATCAGCCCCAGCATTTT
14 | TRBJ2-5 | - | TRBV7-6 | few | CATTGEGAQETQYF | TGTGCCACCACAGGGGAGGGGGCCCAAGAGACCCAGTACTTC
14 | TRBJ1-1 | - | TRBV13 | - | CASSSRGGNTEAFF | TGTGCCAGCAGCTCGAGGGGGGGGAACACTGAAGCTTTCTTT
15 | TRBJ1-5 | - | TRBV2 | few | CASRRDEGLYQPQHF | TGTGCCAGCAGACGGGACGAAGGTTTATATCAGCCCCAGCATTTT
15 | TRBJ1-2 | - | TRBV9 | few | CASSPGSPVNYGYTF | TGTGCCAGCAGCCCCGGAAGTCCTGTGAACTATGGCTACACCTTC
14 | TRBJ2-5 | - | TRBV12-3/TRBV12-4 | - | CASSFGGLQETQYF | TGTGCCAGCAGTTTCGGGGGCCTCCAAGAGACCCAGTACTTC
13 | TRBJ2-7 | TRBD2 | TRBV20-1 | many | CSASREGGYEQYF | TGCAGTGCTTCCCGGGAGGGAGGCTACGAGCAGTACTTC
16 | TRBJ2-3 | - | TRBV9 | - | CASSVAPQGPRDTQYF | TGTGCCAGCAGCGTAGCCCCCCAAGGGCCGAGGGATACGCAGTATTTT
15 | TRBJ2-3 | TRBD2 | TRBV4-2 | few | CASSPPGAGGDTQYF | TGTGCCAGCAGCCCCCCCGGAGCGGGGGGAGATACGCAGTATTTT
14 | TRBJ1-5 | TRBD1 | TRBV12-3/TRBV12-4 | few | CASTRGQSNQPQHF | TGTGCCAGCACCCGGGGACAGAGCAATCAGCCCCAGCATTTT
13 | TRBJ2-1 | - | TRBV4-2 | many | CASSPRLHNEQFF | TGTGCCAGCAGCCCCCGACTGCACAATGAGCAGTTCTTC
17 | TRBJ2-1 | TRBD2 | TRBV12-3/TRBV12-4 | many | CASSDSRGGGTYNEQFF | TGTGCCAGCAGTGATTCGCGGGGGGGCGGAACCTACAATGAGCAGTTCTTC
15 | TRBJ2-5 | - | TRBV6-5 | - | CASSYSNGGQETQYF | TGTGCCAGCAGTTACTCGAACGGGGGCCAAGAGACCCAGTACTTC
15 | TRBJ1-5 | - | TRBV4-1 | many | CASSQVADENQPQHF | TGCGCCAGCAGCCAAGTAGCGGACGAAAATCAGCCCCAGCATTTT
15 | TRBJ2-1 | TRBD2 | TRBV6-2/TRBV6-3 | few | CASSYAASGGDEQFF | TGTGCCAGCAGTTACGCGGCTAGCGGGGGCGATGAGCAGTTCTTC
15 | TRBJ2-5 | TRBD2 | TRBV4-2 | few | CASSQVGAGGETQYF | TGTGCCAGCAGCCAAGTGGGAGCGGGGGGAGAGACCCAGTACTTC
17 | TRBJ2-1 | TRBD2 | TRBV6-2/TRBV6-3 | - | CASSYPVAGAFSYEQFF | TGTGCCAGCAGTTACCCCGTGGCGGGAGCATTCAGCTATGAGCAGTTCTTC
16 | TRBJ2-4 | TRBD1 | TRBV28 | many | CASRQGARVTKNIQYF | TGTGCCAGCAGACAGGGGGCGCGTGTAACCAAAAACATTCAGTACTTC
15 | TRBJ2-7 | TRBD1 | TRBV4-1 | many | CASSQDETGTYEQYF | TGCGCCAGCAGCCAAGATGAGACAGGGACGTACGAGCAGTACTTC
14 | TRBJ2-1 | TRBD2 | TRBV24-1 | once | CATSDGLAGNEQFF | TGTGCCACCAGTGATGGGCTAGCGGGTAATGAGCAGTTCTTC
11 | TRBJ2-5 | - | TRBV2 | few | CASSGEKTQYF | TGTGCCAGTTCGGGGGAGAAGACCCAGTACTTC
15 | TRBJ2-7 | - | TRBV10-3 | - | CAISEVVAGAHEQYF | TGTGCCATCAGTGAGGTTGTAGCAGGGGCCCACGAGCAGTACTTC
15 | TRBJ1-2 | TRBD1 | TRBV7-9 | few | CASSPGGQGIGGYTF | TGTGCCAGCAGCCCCGGCGGACAGGGGATAGGCGGCTACACCTTC
14 | TRBJ2-3 | TRBD2 | TRBV5-1 | many | CASSLGGGTDTQYF | TGTGCCAGCAGCTTGGGCGGGGGAACGGATACGCAGTATTTT
13 | TRBJ1-2 | - | TRBV7-6 | - | CASSPGGTYGYTF | TGTGCCAGCAGCCCGGGGGGGACGTATGGCTACACCTTC
14 | TRBJ2-1 | - | TRBV6-5 | few | CASSYRAQGGTQFF | TGTGCCAGCAGTTACCGGGCCCAGGGGGGGACGCAGTTCTTC
14 | TRBJ2-7 | - | TRBV12-3/TRBV12-4 | many | CASSLQGQQGEQYF | TGTGCCAGCAGTTTACAAGGGCAGCAGGGAGAGCAGTACTTC
16 | TRBJ1-5 | TRBD1 | TRBV19 | many | CASSIDQRGLRQPQHF | TGTGCCAGTAGTATAGATCAAAGGGGGCTCCGCCAGCCCCAGCATTTT
14 | TRBJ1-2 | - | TRBV30 | - | CAWSPSFRSGVYTF | TGTGCCTGGAGTCCCTCATTTCGGTCTGGTGTCTACACCTTC
15 | TRBJ1-2 | TRBD1 | TRBV7-9 | few | CASSSRTGAPHGYTF | TGTGCCAGCAGCTCACGGACAGGGGCGCCCCATGGCTACACCTTC
17 | TRBJ2-1 | TRBD2 | TRBV5-1 | few | CASSLGLAGGRDNEQFF | TGCGCCAGCAGCTTGGGACTAGCGGGGGGTCGGGACAATGAGCAGTTCTTC
14 | TRBJ2-1 | - | TRBV11-1 | - | CASSKSGAWNEQFF | TGTGCCAGCAGCAAGTCGGGGGCCTGGAATGAGCAGTTCTTC